The next 29 T cell receptor beta chains were all read from a single sample in a study of T cell responses to AZD1222 COVID-19 vaccine. The data were produced by immunoSEQ multiplex PCR, yet TCRdb's version contains in-frame clones alone and is incomplete. The sample lists more than 150,000 clones; 87% were seen once. The sample here was peripheral blood, taken 28 days after the second AZD1222 dose. Receptor source: an adult who received the AZD1222 COVID-19 vaccine.

This clone showed up just once. The chain joins TRBV3-1 (or the pseudogene TRBV3-2) to TRBJ1-2, with D tentatively TRBD1 (5 bases). Germline V gives CDR1 LGHDT, CDR2 YNNKEL (reference sequence). Trimming shortened V by 4 bases and J by 4 bases, and 13 bases separated the two germline ends. CDR3 length: 14 amino acids. CDR3 loop: CASSPSQGIYGYTF. DNA for the CDR3: TGTGCCAGCAGCCCCTCTCAGGGTATCTATGGCTACACCTTC.

J is TRBJ2-1 and V is TRBV5-1; D unclear. The CDR3 is made up of 13 amino acids. The V and J ends lost 1 base and 6 bases respectively, with 8 bases between them. Germline V gives CDR1 SGHRS, CDR2 YFSETQ. For the CDR3, the DNA is TGCGCCAGCAGCTTGACATCCGTCAATGAGCAGTTCTTC. Its translation: CASSLTSVNEQFF.

This chain connects TRBV6-2 or TRBV6-3 to TRBJ1-1, with no clear D. CDR3 length: 16 residues. The ends were cut back, 0 bases at V and 0 bases at J, with 11 bases in the middle. Germline V CDR1 and CDR2: MNHEY, SVGEGT. The CDR3 protein is CASSYSIAQLNTEAFF. Written as DNA, the CDR3 is TGTGCCAGCAGTTACTCGATCGCCCAGTTGAACACTGAAGCTTTCTTT.

This sequence joins TRBV6-1 and TRBJ2-5, with a weak D call TRBD2 (7 bases). The CDR3 is made up of 16 amino acids. V dropped 3 bases and J dropped 1 base, with 15 bases sitting between them. Germline V CDR1 and CDR2: MNHNS, SASEGT. The DNA of the CDR3 is TGTGCCAGCAGTGATCTGGGGGGGGCCTTCCAAGAGACCCAGTACTTC. Protein product: CASSDLGGAFQETQYF.

This clone was detected only once. The chain employs TRBV2 and TRBJ2-3, with 9 bases matching TRBD2. The junction had 8 bases not matched to a gene; V was cut back by 4 bases and J by 9 bases. Germline-derived CDR1 and CDR2 are SNHLY and FYNNEI. This CDR3 contains 14 residues. Here the CDR3 DNA reads TGTGCCAGCAGTGTTGTAGCGGGAGAGGGAACGCAGTATTTT. Translated, it gives CASSVVAGEGTQYF. Full variable domain (rest looked up from reference TRBV2 and TRBJ2-3): EPEVTQTPSHQVTQMGQEVILRCVPISNHLYFYWYRQILGQKVEFLVSFYNNEISEKSEIFDDQFSVERPDGSNFTLKIRSTKLEDSAMYFCASSVVAGEGTQYFGPGTRLTVL.

This clone has just a few counts. This chain joins TRBV19 and TRBJ1-6, with D maybe TRBD1 (5 bases). The CDR3 spans 14 residues. Looked up from germline, CDR1 is LNHDA and CDR2 is SQIVND (reference sequence). Trimming removed 9 bases from V and 2 bases from J, with 11 bases in between. Here the CDR3 DNA reads TGTGCCAGGGACATAGGCCCCTATAATTCACCCCTCCACTTT. Translating gives CARDIGPYNSPLHF.

The chain is built from TRBV19 and TRBJ1-1; 9 bases are a match to TRBD1. V trimming: 3 bases; J trimming: 1 base; junction bases outside the gene matches: 18. This CDR3 has 20 amino acids. Per germline, CDR1 LNHDA and CDR2 SQIVND (reference sequence). In DNA form, the CDR3 reads TGTGCCAGTAGTATTAATTTTCGGGACAGGGCCCGTGGGGGGAACACTGAAGCTTTCTTT. Its protein product is CASSINFRDRARGGNTEAFF.

In its sample, this clone was seen once. The V gene is TRBV28, the J gene TRBJ1-1; no firm D call. The V gene lost 4 bases and the J gene lost 3 bases, with 15 bases spanning the gap. CDR3 length equals 15 residues. Germline V gene sequence: CDR1 MDHEN, CDR2 SYDVKM. The CDR3 sequence: CASSSLTRGDTEAFF. The CDR3 nucleotides read TGTGCCAGCAGTTCCCTCACCCGCGGGGACACTGAAGCTTTCTTT. Combining the CDR3 with reference TRBV28 and TRBJ1-1 gives the whole variable domain DVKVTQSSRYLVKRTGEKVFLECVQDMDHENMFWYRQDPGLGLRLIYFSYDVKMKEKGDIPEGYSVSREKKERFSLILESASTNQTSMYLCASSSLTRGDTEAFFGQGTRLTVV.

The chain employs TRBV18 and TRBJ1-2; weak D call: TRBD1 (6 bases). CDR1 and CDR2 from the germline V gene are KGHSH and LQKENI. V lost 2 bases, J lost 6 bases, and 10 bases lay in between. CDR3 size: 13 residues. The CDR3 DNA is TGTGCCAGCTCACCATCTCAGGGGAATGGCTACACCTTC. Protein: CASSPSQGNGYTF.

The gene calls are TRBV28 and TRBJ2-7; TRBD2 agrees at 8 bases. This CDR3 has 16 amino acids. Germline V gene data show CDR1 as MDHEN and CDR2 as SYDVKM. Trimming removed 4 bases from V and 6 bases from J; junction bases left unmatched: 14. The CDR3 DNA is TGTGCCAGCAGTTCTGTGGCTAGCGGGCTTTGGGGCGAGCAGTACTTC. It specifies CASSSVASGLWGEQYF.

The J gene is TRBJ2-1, the V gene TRBV2; D remains ambiguous. Trimming took 1 base from V and 4 from J, leaving 8 bases between them. CDR3 size: 14 residues. CDR1 and CDR2 from the germline V gene are SNHLY and FYNNEI. CDR3: CASSEGLRYNEQFF. CDR3 in DNA: TGTGCCAGCAGTGAAGGCCTGAGATACAATGAGCAGTTCTTC.

The rearrangement joins TRBV6-6 to TRBJ2-1; 7 bases match TRBD2. This CDR3 is 16 amino acids long. The J segment lost 0 bases and the V segment lost 6 bases, leaving 8 bases of the junction unmatched. Germline V gives CDR1 MNHNY, CDR2 SVGAGI (reference sequence). The CDR3 spells CASSRPSGVSYNEQFF. Here the CDR3 DNA reads TGTGCCAGCAGCCGACCTAGCGGAGTCTCCTACAATGAGCAGTTCTTC.

The CDR3 reads CACTPLSNEQFF. CDR3 sequence (DNA): TGTGCCTGCACCCCTCTGAGCAATGAGCAGTTCTTC. This chain uses TRBV30 with TRBJ2-1; D is undetermined. The CDR3 runs to 12 residues. The V gene's germline CDR1 is GTSNPN and CDR2 SVGIG (reference sequence). V lost 6 bases to trimming and J lost 6 bases, with 12 bases between them. Combining the CDR3 with reference TRBV30 and TRBJ2-1 gives the whole variable domain SQTIHQWPATLVQPVGSPLSLECTVEGTSNPNLYWYRQAAGRGLQLLFYSVGIGQISSEVPQNLSASRPQDRQFILSSKKLLLSDSGFYLCACTPLSNEQFFGPGTRLTVL.

The gene calls are TRBV18 and TRBJ1-3, with D unresolved. Trimming removed 2 bases from V and 0 bases from J, with 8 bases in between. CDR3 size: 15 residues. Germline V gene sequence: CDR1 KGHSH, CDR2 LQKENI. Written as DNA, the CDR3 is TGTGCCAGCTCACCAACGCCGAGCTCTGGAAACACCATATATTTT. This encodes CASSPTPSSGNTIYF.

The DNA of the CDR3 is TGTGCCATCGAAAAGGGACTAGGGGCTCGGGAGACCCAGTACTTC. Protein sequence: CAIEKGLGARETQYF. This chain joins TRBV6-6 and TRBJ2-5; 8 bases line up with TRBD2. Germline lookup yields CDR1 MNHNY and CDR2 SVGAGI (reference sequence). J lost 5 bases, V lost 10 bases, and 15 bases had no gene match. CDR3 length: 15 amino acids.

The table lists this clone with a few counts. V gene TRBV4-1 combines with J gene TRBJ1-1; D unclear. Trimming shortened V by 0 bases and J by 1 base, and 21 bases separated the two germline ends. The CDR3 runs to 19 residues. CDR1 and CDR2 from the germline V gene are MGHRA and YSYEKL. This chain's CDR3 is CASSQDDSPGFGRNTEAFF. The CDR3 DNA sequence: TGCGCCAGCAGCCAAGATGATTCTCCGGGGTTCGGGCGGAACACTGAAGCTTTCTTT.

The chain employs TRBV19 and TRBJ2-3; 9 bases agree with TRBD2. Germline V lookup: CDR1 LNHDA, CDR2 SQIVND (reference sequence). V gave up 3 bases and J gave up 1 base; unmatched junction bases: 11. This CDR3 has 18 residues. In DNA, the CDR3 is TGTGCCAGTAGTATCTATAGCGGGAGCGTCTCGGGCACAGATACGCAGTATTTT. Protein sequence: CASSIYSGSVSGTDTQYF.

The rearrangement uses TRBV19 and TRBJ2-3; the D gene is possibly TRBD2 (6 bases). V was clipped by 1 base and J by 1 base, with 21 bases between them. CDR1 and CDR2 (germline): LNHDA, SQIVND (reference sequence). This CDR3 comprises 19 residues. CDR3 DNA: TGTGCCAGTAGTATAGGTGTACCAGGATCGGGAGCGGGCACAGATACGCAGTATTTT. Amino acid sequence: CASSIGVPGSGAGTDTQYF.

This chain joins TRBV27 and TRBJ2-5, with a weak D call TRBD1 (8 bases). V lost 5 bases to trimming and J lost 6 bases, with 19 bases between them. Germline CDR1 reads MNHEY; CDR2 reads SMNVEV (reference sequence). This CDR3 spans 15 amino acids. CDR3 DNA sequence: TGTGCCAGCAGTAGCGGGACAGGCGCTAGGAAGACCCAGTACTTC. Translated: CASSSGTGARKTQYF.

The chain has TRBV19 and TRBJ2-1, with a possible D match to TRBD1 (5 bases). Trimming stripped 9 bases from V and 6 bases from J, with 9 bases between. The germline V gene has CDR1 LNHDA and CDR2 SQIVND (reference sequence). CDR3 size: 11 residues. CDR3 protein: CASRRANEQFF. CDR3 nucleotide sequence: TGTGCCAGCCGCAGGGCCAATGAGCAGTTCTTC.

V and J are TRBV6-2 or TRBV6-3 and TRBJ2-6; D possibly corresponds to TRBD1 (6 bases). Germline CDR1 reads MNHEY; CDR2 reads SVGEGT. The V end lost 4 bases, the J end lost 8 bases, and 15 bases lay between the germline ends. The CDR3 length is 15 residues. The CDR3 bases are TGTGCCAGCAGTTCCGACAGGTTAGGGACCAACGTCCTGACTTTC. It is translated as CASSSDRLGTNVLTF.

This clone showed up just once. The rearrangement uses TRBV10-1 and TRBJ2-3; tentative D call: TRBD2 (5 bases). V gave up 10 bases and J gave up 2 bases, with 16 bases separating them. CDR3 length: 14 residues. The germline gives CDR1 WNHNN, CDR2 SYGVQD (reference sequence). The CDR3 nucleotides read TGCGCCATGAGATATCATCGGGACACAGATACGCAGTATTTT. This gives the protein CAMRYHRDTDTQYF.

The chain combines TRBV11-2 with TRBJ2-3; TRBD2 agrees at 8 bases. The V segment lost 3 bases and the J segment 4 bases; nucleotides outside the gene matches: 6. The germline CDR1 and CDR2 sequences are SGHAT and FQNNGV. CDR3 size: 15 residues. The CDR3 DNA sequence: TGTGCCAGCAGCTTCCGGTCGGGAGGGGCAGATACGCAGTATTTT. Its protein is CASSFRSGGADTQYF.

The sample holds a few counts of this clone. CDR3 protein: CASSHMGSVETQYF. In DNA, the CDR3 is TGTGCCAGCAGCCACATGGGGAGTGTTGAGACCCAGTACTTC. This chain joins TRBV3-1 (or the pseudogene TRBV3-2) and TRBJ2-5, with D perhaps matching TRBD2 (5 bases). There are 14 residues in the CDR3. V lost 3 bases and J lost 5, with 13 bases in between. Germline CDR1 and CDR2: LGHDT and YNNKEL (reference sequence).

The V call is TRBV3-1 (or the pseudogene TRBV3-2), the J call TRBJ2-1, with D possibly matching TRBD1 (5 bases). The CDR3 sequence is 12 residues long. Germline-derived CDR1 and CDR2 are LGHDT and YNNKEL (reference sequence). Deletions cut 3 bases from V and 10 bases from J, with 10 bases between. The CDR3 DNA reads TGTGCCAGCAGCCACCAGGGAAGGGAGCAGTTCTTC. Translated: CASSHQGREQFF.

The chain joins TRBV10-1 to TRBJ2-3; a possible D gene is TRBD2 (7 bases). Trimming took 4 bases from V and 5 from J, leaving 19 bases between them. Germline CDR1 WNHNN, CDR2 SYGVQD (reference sequence). CDR3 length equals 16 residues. CDR3 sequence reads: CASSGGGILGLDTQYF. The CDR3 DNA follows: TGCGCCAGCAGTGGGGGGGGCATACTGGGCCTAGATACGCAGTATTTT.

The chain is built from TRBV18 and TRBJ2-2; 7 nucleotides align to TRBD1. Germline trimming cut 6 bases from V and 1 base from J; bases unmatched to any gene: 5. From germline, CDR1 is KGHSH and CDR2 LQKENI. CDR3 length: 15 residues. The CDR3 here is CASSTGQMNTGELFF. Written as DNA, the CDR3 is TGTGCCAGCTCCACGGGACAGATGAACACCGGGGAGCTGTTTTTT. Combining the CDR3 with reference TRBV18 and TRBJ2-2 gives the whole variable domain NAGVMQNPRHLVRRRGQEARLRCSPMKGHSHVYWYRQLPEEGLKFMVYLQKENIIDESGMPKERFSAEFPKEGPSILRIQQVVRGDSAAYFCASSTGQMNTGELFFGEGSRLTVL.

The chain joins TRBV28 to TRBJ2-7, with a tentative D call TRBD1 (5 bases). The V end was cut by 2 bases, the J end by 5 bases, with 10 bases between. Germline V gives CDR1 MDHEN, CDR2 SYDVKM. This CDR3 region has 13 residues. For the CDR3, the DNA is TGTGCCAGCAGTTTAACAGGTTGGGACGAGCAGTACTTC. Its translation is CASSLTGWDEQYF.

This clone was recorded only once. The chain combines TRBV5-5 with TRBJ2-3, with 7 bases that match TRBD2. The germline V gene has CDR1 SGHKS and CDR2 YYEKEE (reference sequence). The CDR3 runs to 14 residues. Unmatched junction bases numbered 3, after V lost 5 bases and J lost 0 bases. CDR3 loop: CASRVGRSTDTQYF. In nucleotides, the CDR3 is TGTGCCAGCAGGGTCGGGAGGAGCACAGATACGCAGTATTTT.